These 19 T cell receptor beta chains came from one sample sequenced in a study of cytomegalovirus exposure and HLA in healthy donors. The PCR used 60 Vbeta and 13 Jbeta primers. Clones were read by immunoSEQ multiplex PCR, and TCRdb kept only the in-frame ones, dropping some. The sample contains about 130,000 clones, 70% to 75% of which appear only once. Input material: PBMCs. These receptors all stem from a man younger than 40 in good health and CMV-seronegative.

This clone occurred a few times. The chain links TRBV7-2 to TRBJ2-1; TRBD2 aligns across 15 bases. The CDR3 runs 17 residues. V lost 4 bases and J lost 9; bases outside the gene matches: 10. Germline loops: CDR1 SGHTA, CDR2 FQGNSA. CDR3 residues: CASSSGLAGGRGLEQFF. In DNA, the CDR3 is TGTGCCAGCAGCTCGGGACTAGCGGGAGGCCGGGGTCTTGAGCAGTTCTTC.

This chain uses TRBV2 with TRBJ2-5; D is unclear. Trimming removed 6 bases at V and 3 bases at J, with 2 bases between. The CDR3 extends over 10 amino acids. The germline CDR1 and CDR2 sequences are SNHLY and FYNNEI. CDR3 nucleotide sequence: TGTGCCAGCAGCAAAGAGACCCAGTACTTC. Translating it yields CASSKETQYF.

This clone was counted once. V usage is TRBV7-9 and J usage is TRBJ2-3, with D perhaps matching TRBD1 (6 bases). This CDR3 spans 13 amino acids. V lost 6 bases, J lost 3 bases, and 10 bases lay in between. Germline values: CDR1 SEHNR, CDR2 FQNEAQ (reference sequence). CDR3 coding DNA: TGTGCCAGCAGGGACAGTTGGACAGATACGCAGTATTTT. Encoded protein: CASRDSWTDTQYF.

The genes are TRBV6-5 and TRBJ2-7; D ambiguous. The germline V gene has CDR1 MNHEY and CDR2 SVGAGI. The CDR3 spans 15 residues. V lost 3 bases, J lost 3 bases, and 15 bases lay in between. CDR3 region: CASSYLAGRNYEQYF. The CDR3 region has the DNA TGTGCCAGCAGTTATTTGGCAGGTCGAAACTACGAGCAGTACTTC.

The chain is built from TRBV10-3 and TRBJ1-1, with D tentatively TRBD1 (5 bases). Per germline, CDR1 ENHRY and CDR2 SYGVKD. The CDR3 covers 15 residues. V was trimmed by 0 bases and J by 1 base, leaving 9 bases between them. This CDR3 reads CAISESTAWNTEAFF. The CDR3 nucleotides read TGTGCCATCAGTGAGTCGACAGCCTGGAACACTGAAGCTTTCTTT.

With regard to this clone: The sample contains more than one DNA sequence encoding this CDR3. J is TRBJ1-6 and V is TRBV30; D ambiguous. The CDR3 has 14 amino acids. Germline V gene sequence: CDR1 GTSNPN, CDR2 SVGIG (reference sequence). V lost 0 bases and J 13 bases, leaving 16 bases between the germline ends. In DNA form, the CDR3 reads TGTGCCTGGAGTGTAAGAGTGGGAGACTCCCCCCTCCACTTT. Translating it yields CAWSVRVGDSPLHF.

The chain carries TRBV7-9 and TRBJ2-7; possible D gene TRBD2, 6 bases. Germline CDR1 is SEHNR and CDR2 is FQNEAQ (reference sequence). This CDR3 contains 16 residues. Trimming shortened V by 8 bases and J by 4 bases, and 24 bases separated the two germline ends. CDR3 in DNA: TGTGCCAGCGCAAAAGGACTACCAACGCACAAATACGAGCAGTACTTC. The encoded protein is CASAKGLPTHKYEQYF.

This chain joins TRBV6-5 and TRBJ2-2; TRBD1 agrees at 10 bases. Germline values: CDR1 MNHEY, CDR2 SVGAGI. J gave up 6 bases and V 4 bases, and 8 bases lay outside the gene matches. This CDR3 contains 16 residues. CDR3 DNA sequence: TGTGCCAGCAGTTCCCGGACAGGGGGGGACTCCGGGGAGCTGTTTTTT. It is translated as CASSSRTGGDSGELFF.

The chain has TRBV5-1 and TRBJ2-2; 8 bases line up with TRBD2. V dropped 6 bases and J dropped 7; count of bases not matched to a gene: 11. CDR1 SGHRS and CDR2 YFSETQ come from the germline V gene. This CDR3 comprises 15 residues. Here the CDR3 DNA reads TGCGCCAGCAAGGCGGGAGGTGCTTCATTCGGGGAGCTGTTTTTT. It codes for CASKAGGASFGELFF.

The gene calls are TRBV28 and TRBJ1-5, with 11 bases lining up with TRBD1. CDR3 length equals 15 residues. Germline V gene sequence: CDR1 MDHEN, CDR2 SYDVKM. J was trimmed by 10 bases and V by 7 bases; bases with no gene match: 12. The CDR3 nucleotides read TGTGCCAGCAATCCGGGACAGGGGGGAGCGGAACCCCAGCATTTT. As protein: CASNPGQGGAEPQHF.

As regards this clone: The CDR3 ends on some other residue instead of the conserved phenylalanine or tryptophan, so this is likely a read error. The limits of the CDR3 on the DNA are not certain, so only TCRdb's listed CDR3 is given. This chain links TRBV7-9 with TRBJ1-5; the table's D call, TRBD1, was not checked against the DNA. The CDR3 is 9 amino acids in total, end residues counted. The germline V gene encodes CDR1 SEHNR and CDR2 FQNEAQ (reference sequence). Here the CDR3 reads CASSLERAG.

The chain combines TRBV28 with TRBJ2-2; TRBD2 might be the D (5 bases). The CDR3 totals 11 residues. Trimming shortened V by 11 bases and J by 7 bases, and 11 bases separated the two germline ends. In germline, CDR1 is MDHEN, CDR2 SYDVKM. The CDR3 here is CASKRRGELFF. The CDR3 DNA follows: TGTGCCTCCAAGCGGCGCGGGGAGCTGTTTTTT.

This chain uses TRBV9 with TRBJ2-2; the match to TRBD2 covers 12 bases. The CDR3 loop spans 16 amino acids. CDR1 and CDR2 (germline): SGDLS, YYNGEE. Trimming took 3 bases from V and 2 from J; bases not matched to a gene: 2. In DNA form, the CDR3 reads TGTGCCAGCAGCGGGACTAGCGGGACAAACACCGGGGAGCTGTTTTTT. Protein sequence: CASSGTSGTNTGELFF.

Here the CDR3 reads CASSSPGQGQETQYF. The DNA of the CDR3 is TGTGCCAGCAGCTCTCCGGGACAGGGGCAAGAGACCCAGTACTTC. This chain uses TRBV7-9 with TRBJ2-5; 10 bases line up with TRBD1. Germline V gives CDR1 SEHNR, CDR2 FQNEAQ (reference sequence). V was pared by 4 bases and J by 2 bases, with 4 bases of the junction left unmatched. The CDR3 has 15 amino acids.

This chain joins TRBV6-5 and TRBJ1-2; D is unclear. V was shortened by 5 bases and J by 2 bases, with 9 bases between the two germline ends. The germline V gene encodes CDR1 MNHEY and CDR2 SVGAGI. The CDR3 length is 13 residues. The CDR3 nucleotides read TGTGCCAGCAGTCTCGGGATGAACTATGGCTACACCTTC. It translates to CASSLGMNYGYTF.

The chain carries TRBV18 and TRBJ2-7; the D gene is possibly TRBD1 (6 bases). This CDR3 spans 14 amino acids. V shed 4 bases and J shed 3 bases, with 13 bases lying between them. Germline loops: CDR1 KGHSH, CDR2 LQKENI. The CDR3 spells CASSQNRDNYEQYF. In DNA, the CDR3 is TGTGCCAGCTCACAGAACAGGGATAACTACGAGCAGTACTTC.

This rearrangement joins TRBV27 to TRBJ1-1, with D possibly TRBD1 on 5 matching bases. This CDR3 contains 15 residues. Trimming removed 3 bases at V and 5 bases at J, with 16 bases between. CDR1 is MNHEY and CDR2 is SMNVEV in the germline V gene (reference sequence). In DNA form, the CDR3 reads TGTGCCAGCAGTTTTGGGGTGATCCGGGGGACTGAAGCTTTCTTT. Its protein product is CASSFGVIRGTEAFF.

The CDR3 nucleotides read TGTGCCAGCAGCTTTGAGGGAATTCGTGGCTACACCTTC. Protein: CASSFEGIRGYTF. The chain employs TRBV5-4 and TRBJ1-2, with no clear D. There are 13 residues in the CDR3. Germline CDR1 and CDR2: SGHNT and YYREEE (reference sequence). V lost 2 bases and J 7 bases, leaving 12 bases between the germline ends. Full variable domain (remainder filled in from reference TRBV5-4 and TRBJ1-2): ETGVTQSPTHLIKTRGQQVTLRCSSQSGHNTVSWYQQALGQGPQFIFQYYREEENGRGNFPPRFSGLQFPNYSSELNVNALELDDSALYLCASSFEGIRGYTFGSGTRLTVV.

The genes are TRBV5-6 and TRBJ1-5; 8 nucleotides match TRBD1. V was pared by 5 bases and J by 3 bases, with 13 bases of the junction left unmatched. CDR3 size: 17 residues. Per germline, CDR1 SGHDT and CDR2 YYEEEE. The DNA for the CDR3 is TGTGCCAGCAGTTTATCAGGAGGGACAGGAGTCAATCAGCCCCAGCATTTT. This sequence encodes CASSLSGGTGVNQPQHF. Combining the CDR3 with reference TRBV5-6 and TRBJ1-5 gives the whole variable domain DAGVTQSPTHLIKTRGQQVTLRCSPKSGHDTVSWYQQALGQGPQFIFQYYEEEERQRGNFPDRFSGHQFPNYSSELNVNALLLGDSALYLCASSLSGGTGVNQPQHFGDGTRLSIL.